This T cell receptor (beta chain) was sequenced for a study of blood T cell repertoires in COVID-19. Study-wide background: There were acute and convalescent COVID-19 samples, and they came from the United States, Italy and Spain.

This CDR3 spans 16 amino acids. With 8 bases clipped from V and 3 bases from J, the junction kept 10 bases outside the gene matches. Germline-derived CDR1 and CDR2 are LGHDT and YNNKEL (reference sequence). Original processing notes: Estimation of nucleated cell counts relied on the amplification of reference gene primers. TCRdb's table, derived via immunoSEQ multiplex PCR, lists solely in-frame clones and lacks some. The DNA gave D and trimming, while V, J and clone size come from that table. The sample records about 64,000 clones, around 73% being singletons. This receptor was taken from a man older than 75 with acute or convalescent COVID-19. The sequenced sample was peripheral blood. J is TRBJ2-7 and V is TRBV3-1 (or the pseudogene TRBV3-2); 13 positions agree with TRBD2. The CDR3 coding sequence is TGTGCCAGCTTAGGACGGACTAGCGGGGGCGTCTACGAGCAGTACTTC. This encodes CASLGRTSGGVYEQYF.